Presented here are 21 T cell receptor beta chains from one specimen sequenced in a study of shared clonotypes between healthy human individuals. Assay: immunoSEQ multiplex PCR; the TCRdb copy retains only in-frame clones and omits some. Of about 1.5 million clones detected, approximately 98% appear once; the ten largest clones hold 0.4% to 0.45%. Material: naive CD4+ T cells sorted from blood. Subset denoted: CD45RA+ positively selected. These receptors came from a man aged 25 to 45 in good health.

The chain joins TRBV18 to TRBJ1-1, with no clear D. Germline CDR1 is KGHSH and CDR2 is LQKENI. The CDR3 is 14 residues long. V shed 2 bases and J shed 4 bases, with 11 bases lying between them. The CDR3 loop reads CASSPNRISTEAFF. The CDR3 nucleotides read TGTGCCAGCTCACCAAACCGGATTTCCACTGAAGCTTTCTTT.

The V call is TRBV6-4, the J call TRBJ2-6, with D perhaps assigned TRBD1 or TRBD2 (5 bases each). The V end was cut by 2 bases, the J end by 0 bases, with 8 bases between. CDR1 and CDR2 from the germline V gene are MRHNA and SNTAGT. The CDR3 loop spans 16 amino acids. CDR3 DNA sequence: TGTGCCAGCAGTGACAAGGGGAGCTCTGGGGCCAACGTCCTGACTTTC. This translates into CASSDKGSSGANVLTF.

The V and J genes are TRBV7-8 and TRBJ1-2; D unclear. Germline V gives CDR1 SGHVS, CDR2 FQNEAQ. The length of the CDR3 is 15 residues. V was cut by 6 bases and J by 3 bases, with 17 bases left in between. The CDR3 DNA reads TGTGCCAGCAGTACCATCGGGCGTGGGCACTATGGCTACACCTTC. Translation gives CASSTIGRGHYGYTF.

This chain connects TRBV18 to TRBJ1-1; TRBD1 agrees at 8 bases. CDR1 is KGHSH, CDR2 LQKENI, per germline. V lost 5 bases and J lost 4; bases outside the gene matches: 3. This CDR3 spans 13 amino acids. CDR3 in amino acids: CASSYDRGTEAFF. Written as DNA, the CDR3 is TGTGCCAGCTCATACGACAGGGGCACTGAAGCTTTCTTT. The whole variable domain, filled in from reference TRBV18 and TRBJ1-1, reads NAGVMQNPRHLVRRRGQEARLRCSPMKGHSHVYWYRQLPEEGLKFMVYLQKENIIDESGMPKERFSAEFPKEGPSILRIQQVVRGDSAAYFCASSYDRGTEAFFGQGTRLTVV.

The chain is built from TRBV6-5 and TRBJ2-3, with D maybe TRBD1 (6 bases). Trimming removed 4 bases at V and 5 bases at J, with 16 bases between. This CDR3 spans 15 amino acids. Germline CDR1 MNHEY, CDR2 SVGAGI. CDR3 bases: TGTGCCAGCAGTTTCAAACTAGGGGGACGAGATACGCAGTATTTT. Translated: CASSFKLGGRDTQYF.

The V call is TRBV2, the J call TRBJ1-5; TRBD1 might be the D (5 bases). V lost 6 bases to trimming and J lost 1 base, with 16 bases between them. The CDR3 totals 16 residues. Germline CDR1 and CDR2: SNHLY and FYNNEI. The CDR3 coding sequence is TGTGCCAGCAGCAAAAGGGCCTGGGACAGCAATCAGCCCCAGCATTTT. Residues: CASSKRAWDSNQPQHF.

The rearrangement joins TRBV9 to TRBJ1-3, with D maybe TRBD1 (5 bases). CDR1 is SGDLS, CDR2 YYNGEE, per germline. V gave up 4 bases and J gave up 3 bases, with 20 bases separating them. The CDR3 runs to 17 residues. DNA of the CDR3: TGTGCCAGCAGCTTAGGCCCCGGGGGTCCAAGTGGAAACACCATATATTTT. Amino acids: CASSLGPGGPSGNTIYF.

The rearrangement uses TRBV28 and TRBJ2-1, with no clear D. Trimming stripped 9 bases from V and 13 bases from J, with 16 bases between. The CDR3 extends over 11 amino acids. Germline V gives CDR1 MDHEN, CDR2 SYDVKM. The CDR3 spells CAREFGVPQFF. In DNA, the CDR3 is TGTGCCAGGGAGTTCGGAGTACCACAGTTCTTC.

This chain uses TRBV28 with TRBJ1-5, with 11 bases matching TRBD1. The CDR3 covers 14 residues. Germline V gene data show CDR1 as MDHEN and CDR2 as SYDVKM. The V gene end was trimmed by 6 bases and the J gene end by 10 bases; junction bases not matched to a gene: 8. This CDR3 is CASRLGTGGRPQHF. CDR3 DNA: TGTGCCAGCAGGCTTGGGACAGGGGGGCGTCCCCAGCATTTT.

A remark on this clone: Germline and junction disagree at one end, which may indicate a read error. This chain links TRBV5-1 with TRBJ2-1, with TRBD1 identical over 8 bases. The CDR3 totals 16 residues. Germline CDR1 reads SGHRS; CDR2 reads YFSETQ. In nucleotides, the CDR3 is TGCGCCAGCAGACCTGGACAGGGATGGGGTTACACTGAGCAGTTCTTC. Its protein is CASRPGQGWGYTEQFF. The full variable domain, its missing parts supplied by reference TRBV5-1 and TRBJ2-1, is KAGVTQTPRYLIKTRGQQVTLSCSPISGHRSVSWYQQTPGQGLQFLFEYFSETQRNKGNFPGRFSGRQFSNSRSEMNVSTLELGDSALYLCASRPGQGWGYTEQFFGPGTRLTVL.

This clone is a singleton in its sample. This chain links TRBV12-2 with TRBJ2-5; TRBD2, the table's D call, lacks a check against the DNA. TRBV12-2 is a recognized pseudogene. The CDR3 loop spans 17 amino acids. The CDR3 DNA sequence: TGTGCAAGTCGCCACCTATCACCTGCCCGACTAGTAGAGACCCAGTACTTC. The encoded protein is CASRHLSPARLVETQYF.

Concerning this clone itself: The same CDR3 arises from other DNA sequences in this sample as well. This rearrangement joins TRBV5-1 to TRBJ2-1; TRBD1 might be the D (5 bases). In germline, CDR1 is SGHRS, CDR2 YFSETQ. Trimming left V 0 bases short and J 4 bases short, with 8 bases between. The CDR3 runs to 14 residues. CDR3 DNA: TGCGCCAGCAGCTTGGATAGGGGTTACAATGAGCAGTTCTTC. It encodes CASSLDRGYNEQFF.

The chain carries TRBV7-2 and TRBJ1-2; the D is unclear. V lost 1 base and J 3 bases, leaving 6 bases between the germline ends. The CDR3 covers 13 residues. The germline gives CDR1 SGHTA, CDR2 FQGNSA. The chain's CDR3 is CASSLETDYGYTF. CDR3 sequence (DNA): TGTGCCAGCAGCTTAGAGACGGACTATGGCTACACCTTC.

CDR3 DNA: TGTGCCAGCAGGACCGTCAGGGGAGGGGGCCAAGAGACCCAGTACTTC. Protein sequence: CASRTVRGGGQETQYF. The J gene is TRBJ2-5, the V gene TRBV28, with a possible D match to TRBD2 (7 bases). The ends were cut back, 6 bases at V and 1 base at J, with 18 bases in the middle. Germline values: CDR1 MDHEN, CDR2 SYDVKM. The CDR3 runs to 16 residues.

The genes are TRBV7-6 and TRBJ2-5; D is unresolved. The CDR3 spans 15 residues. Germline V CDR1 and CDR2: SGHVS, FNYEAQ. V gave up 1 base and J gave up 5 bases, with 14 bases separating them. The CDR3 spells CASSLGPSPDETQYF. CDR3 nucleotides: TGTGCCAGCAGCTTAGGGCCTTCTCCGGATGAGACCCAGTACTTC.

V and J are TRBV19 and TRBJ1-3; D remains unclear. The CDR3 is 14 residues long. Germline loops: CDR1 LNHDA, CDR2 SQIVND (reference sequence). With 0 bases removed from V and 4 bases from J, the gap between germline ends came to 7 bases. The CDR3 nucleotides are TGTGCCAGTAGTATAGACATCCCAGGAAACACCATATATTTT. This translates into CASSIDIPGNTIYF.

This chain links TRBV28 with TRBJ2-3, with a tentative D call TRBD2 (6 bases). Between the trimmed V and J ends, which lost 2 bases and 6 bases, there was a span of 21 bases. CDR1 is MDHEN and CDR2 is SYDVKM in the germline V gene. This CDR3 region has 17 residues. CDR3: CASSLRLQRASGDTQYF. The CDR3, as DNA: TGTGCCAGCAGTTTAAGACTCCAGCGGGCTTCCGGGGATACGCAGTATTTT. The full variable domain, rest sourced from reference TRBV28 and TRBJ2-3, is DVKVTQSSRYLVKRTGEKVFLECVQDMDHENMFWYRQDPGLGLRLIYFSYDVKMKEKGDIPEGYSVSREKKERFSLILESASTNQTSMYLCASSLRLQRASGDTQYFGPGTRLTVL.

The genes are TRBV28 and TRBJ1-1; 8 nucleotides line up with TRBD1. The V gene's germline CDR1 is MDHEN and CDR2 SYDVKM. The CDR3 extends over 14 amino acids. Unmatched junction bases numbered 5, after V lost 7 bases and J lost 1 base. Written as DNA, the CDR3 is TGTGCCAGCACCTTGACAGGGGCGAACACTGAAGCTTTCTTT. It is translated as CASTLTGANTEAFF.

This chain joins TRBV7-9 and TRBJ2-7, with a possible D match to TRBD1 (6 bases). V shed 0 bases and J shed 0 bases, with 15 bases lying between them. The CDR3 contains 17 residues. Germline CDR1 is SEHNR and CDR2 is FQNEAQ (reference sequence). The CDR3 coding sequence is TGTGCCAGCAGCTTAGCGCAGGGGCAGCGCTCCTCCTACGAGCAGTACTTC. Amino acid sequence: CASSLAQGQRSSYEQYF.

The table lists this clone with a count of one. The CDR3 spells CARSPDCGRRGYEQYF. CDR3 nucleotide sequence: TGTGCCAGAAGCCCGGATTGCGGGAGAAGGGGCTACGAGCAGTACTTC. This chain connects TRBV5-3 to TRBJ2-7; 7 bases match TRBD2. TRBV5-3 is an ORF; its function is uncertain. The V segment lost 4 bases and the J segment 3 bases; nucleotides outside the gene matches: 13. This CDR3 spans 16 amino acids.

This chain uses TRBV5-1 with TRBJ1-5; D gene uncertain. The V end lost 0 bases, the J end lost 3 bases, and 7 bases lay between the germline ends. From germline, CDR1 is SGHRS and CDR2 YFSETQ. This CDR3 has 14 amino acids. CDR3 sequence reads: CASSLGPDNQPQHF. The CDR3 DNA reads as TGCGCCAGCAGCTTGGGTCCCGACAATCAGCCCCAGCATTTT.